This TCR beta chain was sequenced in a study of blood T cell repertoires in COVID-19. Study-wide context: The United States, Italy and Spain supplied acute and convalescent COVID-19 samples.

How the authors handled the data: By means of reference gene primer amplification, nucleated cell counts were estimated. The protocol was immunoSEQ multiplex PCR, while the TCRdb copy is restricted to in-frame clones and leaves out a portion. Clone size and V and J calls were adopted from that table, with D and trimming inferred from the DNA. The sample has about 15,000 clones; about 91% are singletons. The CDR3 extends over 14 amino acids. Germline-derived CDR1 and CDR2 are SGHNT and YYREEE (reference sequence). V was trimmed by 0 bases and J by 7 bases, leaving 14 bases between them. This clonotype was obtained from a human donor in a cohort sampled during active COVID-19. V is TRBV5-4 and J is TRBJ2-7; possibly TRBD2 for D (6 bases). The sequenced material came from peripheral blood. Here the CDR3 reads CASSLADAGREQYF. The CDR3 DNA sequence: TGTGCCAGCAGCTTGGCCGATGCGGGGAGGGAGCAGTACTTC.